The 19 T cell receptor beta chains listed next were all sequenced from one sample in a study of spatial heterogeneity in lung cancer. TCRdb reprocessed the 5' RACE reads with MiXCR, giving one entry per CDR3 protein. The sample yields over 9,500 distinct CDR3 sequences, 3% to 4.5% seen once. Specified time point: sample taken at primary tumor resection. Here the sequenced sample was PBMCs, taken at surgery. The origin of the receptors is a female donor with early-stage non-small cell lung cancer.

This clonotype was picked up many times. The rearrangement links TRBV2 to TRBJ1-5, with D possibly TRBD1 on 6 matching bases. The V end lost 7 bases, the J end lost 0 bases, and 10 bases lay between the germline ends. CDR3 length: 14 amino acids. The germline CDR1 and CDR2 sequences are SNHLY and FYNNEI. DNA for the CDR3: TGTGCCAGCACAGGGGCTTATAGCAATCAGCCCCAGCATTTT. Translating it yields CASTGAYSNQPQHF.

Ten or more counts support this clonotype. The chain couples TRBV20-1 to TRBJ2-3; TRBD1 agrees at 11 bases. Germline V gene lookup returns CDR1 DFQATT and CDR2 SNEGSKA (reference sequence). This CDR3 spans 17 amino acids. Trimming cost V 5 bases and J 1 base; bases outside gene matches: 11. CDR3 protein: CSAGGQGGMLGTDTQYF. The CDR3 DNA reads as TGCAGTGCTGGGGGACAGGGGGGAATGCTCGGCACAGATACGCAGTATTTT.

This clonotype has just a few counts. The chain combines TRBV19 with TRBJ2-1, with D possibly TRBD1 on 6 matching bases. The germline V gene has CDR1 LNHDA and CDR2 SQIVND (reference sequence). The length of the CDR3 is 17 residues. The V gene lost 1 base and the J gene lost 2 bases, with 15 bases spanning the gap. CDR3 nucleotides: TGTGCCAGTAGTATAGTTAGGGGGAGAGGGACCTACAATGAGCAGTTCTTC. Protein product: CASSIVRGRGTYNEQFF.

This clonotype was seen at least ten times. J is TRBJ1-4 and V is TRBV9, with TRBD1 matching 9 bases. Germline CDR1 SGDLS, CDR2 YYNGEE. Trimming took 2 bases from V and 3 from J; bases not matched to a gene: 2. This CDR3 spans 15 amino acids. The CDR3 DNA follows: TGTGCCAGCAGCGTGGGACAGGGCCCTAATGAAAAACTGTTTTTT. Translated: CASSVGQGPNEKLFF. Using reference TRBV9 and TRBJ1-4 for the parts outside the CDR3, the full variable domain is DSGVTQTPKHLITATGQRVTLRCSPRSGDLSVYWYQQSLDQGLQFLIQYYNGEERAKGNILERFSAQQFPDLHSELNLSSLELGDSALYFCASSVGQGPNEKLFFGSGTQLSVL.

This clonotype appeared many times. The chain recombines TRBV12-3 or TRBV12-4 with TRBJ1-1; 7 bases match TRBD1. J lost 8 bases, V lost 5 bases, and 11 bases had no gene match. The CDR3 is 14 residues long. CDR3 sequence reads: CASSRYRDRSEAFF. Written as DNA, the CDR3 is TGTGCCAGCAGTCGATACCGGGACAGATCCGAAGCTTTCTTT.

This clonotype has more than one count but fewer than ten. CDR3 DNA: TGTGCCAGCAGCCCTGGGGACTCCTACAATGAGCAGTTCTTC. It encodes CASSPGDSYNEQFF. The rearrangement joins TRBV4-2 to TRBJ2-1; no clear D. The V end lost 4 bases, the J end lost 0 bases, and 7 bases lay between the germline ends. The CDR3 loop spans 14 amino acids. Per germline, CDR1 LGHNA and CDR2 YNFKEQ.

This clonotype was observed a handful of times. This chain links TRBV12-3 or TRBV12-4 with TRBJ2-3; D perhaps matches TRBD1 (6 bases). The CDR3 contains 15 residues. V was trimmed by 0 bases and J by 2 bases, leaving 9 bases between them. CDR3 sequence: CASSLATGFTDTQYF. In DNA form, the CDR3 reads TGTGCCAGCAGTTTAGCCACAGGGTTCACAGATACGCAGTATTTT.

In this sample, this clonotype turned up a few times. The CDR3 DNA follows: TGTGCCAGCAGCTTGGTCAGGGAGAATGAGCAGTTCTTC. Encoded protein: CASSLVRENEQFF. The rearrangement joins TRBV5-6 to TRBJ2-1, with D perhaps TRBD1 or TRBD2 (5 bases each). Germline V CDR1 and CDR2: SGHDT, YYEEEE. CDR3 length: 13 amino acids. V lost 0 bases to trimming and J lost 7 bases, with 8 bases between them.

This clonotype has a count of ten or more. The CDR3 sequence: CASSQDPGEKLFF. The CDR3 nucleotides read TGCGCCAGCAGCCAAGATCCCGGAGAAAAACTGTTTTTT. The chain uses TRBV4-1 and TRBJ1-4; D is unresolved. The germline CDR1 and CDR2 sequences are MGHRA and YSYEKL. The CDR3 consists of 13 residues. Trimming took off 0 bases at V and 8 bases at J, with 7 bases between the two ends.

This clonotype occurred many times. The DNA of the CDR3 is TGTGCCAGCAGTTTAGGGGCGGGGACCCAAGAGACCCAGTACTTC. The encoded protein is CASSLGAGTQETQYF. The genes are TRBV12-3 or TRBV12-4 and TRBJ2-5; D is possibly TRBD2 (6 bases). The length of the CDR3 is 15 residues. Trimming pared 1 base from V and 1 base from J, leaving 10 bases between.

Ten or more counts support this clonotype. The V and J genes are TRBV28 and TRBJ1-3; 10 bases match TRBD1. CDR1 is MDHEN and CDR2 is SYDVKM in the germline V gene. The CDR3 has 14 amino acids. The V segment lost 5 bases and the J segment 7 bases; nucleotides outside the gene matches: 5. The CDR3 nucleotides are TGTGCCAGCAGTCGGGGACAGGGGACTAACACCATATATTTT. Protein sequence: CASSRGQGTNTIYF.

By share of the sample, this clonotype is medium-sized. This chain links TRBV29-1 with TRBJ1-2; TRBD1 might be the D (5 bases). V dropped 6 bases and J dropped 0 bases, with 11 bases sitting between them. In germline, CDR1 is SQVTM, CDR2 ANQGSEA. The CDR3 extends over 13 amino acids. The CDR3 nucleotides are TGCAGCGTCCCGGACATTTCTAACTATGGCTACACCTTC. It is translated as CSVPDISNYGYTF.

This clonotype was counted at least ten times. The J gene is TRBJ2-1, the V gene TRBV20-1, with 9 bases aligning to TRBD2. CDR1 is DFQATT and CDR2 is SNEGSKA in the germline V gene (reference sequence). V was pared by 5 bases and J by 6 bases, with 14 bases of the junction left unmatched. The CDR3 spans 16 residues. The CDR3 loop reads CSAPGIAGDEANEQFF. The CDR3 region has the DNA TGCAGTGCTCCCGGGATAGCGGGAGATGAGGCCAATGAGCAGTTCTTC.

V is TRBV6-5 and J is TRBJ2-5; TRBD2 matches 10 bases. Trimming removed 5 bases from V and 5 bases from J; junction bases left unmatched: 2. Germline loops: CDR1 MNHEY, CDR2 SVGAGI. CDR3 length: 13 amino acids. CDR3 nucleotides: TGTGCCAGCAGTAATAGCGGGGGGGAGACCCAGTACTTC. It is translated as CASSNSGGETQYF.

This clonotype has at least ten counts. The rearrangement joins TRBV3-1 to TRBJ2-5; 13 nucleotides agree with TRBD2. Trimming took 1 base from V and 2 from J; bases not matched to a gene: 16. Germline-derived CDR1 and CDR2 are LGHDT and YNNKEL (reference sequence). The CDR3 extends over 21 amino acids. The CDR3 nucleotides read TGTGCCAGCAGCCAAGGCTCCCACACGGGACTAGCGGGGTTGGTACAAGAGACCCAGTACTTC. Protein sequence: CASSQGSHTGLAGLVQETQYF.

This clonotype was seen ten or more times. V is TRBV6-1 and J is TRBJ1-1; D not certain. V lost 5 bases to trimming and J lost 2 bases, with 18 bases between them. The CDR3 length is 16 residues. Germline CDR1 reads MNHNS; CDR2 reads SASEGT. The CDR3 region has the DNA TGTGCCAGCAGTCCAAGGTTGTTCGAACCCAACACTGAAGCTTTCTTT. Protein sequence: CASSPRLFEPNTEAFF.

This clonotype occurred many times. Here the CDR3 reads CASSPGGDYNEQFF. DNA for the CDR3: TGTGCCAGCTCACCAGGGGGCGATTACAATGAGCAGTTCTTC. The chain carries TRBV18 and TRBJ2-1; possibly TRBD1 for D (6 bases). This CDR3 is 14 amino acids long. Germline values: CDR1 KGHSH, CDR2 LQKENI. V was pared by 2 bases and J by 4 bases, with 9 bases between.

Many counts were recorded for this clonotype. The chain is built from TRBV20-1 and TRBJ2-7; a possible D gene is TRBD1 (6 bases). V was clipped by 0 bases and J by 3 bases, with 15 bases between them. This CDR3 has 15 amino acids. CDR1 and CDR2 (germline): DFQATT, SNEGSKA (reference sequence). The CDR3 sequence is CSARDQERGGYEQYF. The DNA for the CDR3 is TGCAGTGCTAGAGATCAGGAGAGAGGGGGCTACGAGCAGTACTTC.

This clonotype came up many times. CDR3 region: CASNHMGGRGTDTQYF. DNA of the CDR3: TGTGCCAGCAATCATATGGGGGGTCGCGGCACAGATACGCAGTATTTT. V usage is TRBV6-2 or TRBV6-3 and J usage is TRBJ2-3, with D tentatively TRBD2 (6 bases). V gave up 7 bases and J gave up 1 base, with 18 bases separating them. The CDR3 is 16 amino acids. CDR1 and CDR2 (germline): MNHEY, SVGEGT.